This TCR beta chain derives from a study of neurological immune-mediated disorders. Time point in this sample: longitudinal time-point 1 (baseline). TCRdb re-analysed the 5' RACE reads in MiXCR, keeping a single row per CDR3 protein. The repertoire holds roughly 36,000 distinct CDR3 sequences, with about 3.2% as singletons. The CDR3 sequence is 14 residues long. The V gene's germline CDR1 is ENHRY and CDR2 SYGVKD. Trimming took 9 bases from V and 2 from J, leaving 15 bases between them. Sequencing used PBMCs. V gene TRBV10-3 combines with J gene TRBJ2-3; D perhaps matches TRBD2 (7 bases). This sequence was found in a woman aged 55-75 years with multiple sclerosis. CDR3 residues: CAMGGQGPTDTQYF. The CDR3 coding sequence is TGTGCCATGGGGGGGCAGGGCCCCACAGATACGCAGTATTTT.